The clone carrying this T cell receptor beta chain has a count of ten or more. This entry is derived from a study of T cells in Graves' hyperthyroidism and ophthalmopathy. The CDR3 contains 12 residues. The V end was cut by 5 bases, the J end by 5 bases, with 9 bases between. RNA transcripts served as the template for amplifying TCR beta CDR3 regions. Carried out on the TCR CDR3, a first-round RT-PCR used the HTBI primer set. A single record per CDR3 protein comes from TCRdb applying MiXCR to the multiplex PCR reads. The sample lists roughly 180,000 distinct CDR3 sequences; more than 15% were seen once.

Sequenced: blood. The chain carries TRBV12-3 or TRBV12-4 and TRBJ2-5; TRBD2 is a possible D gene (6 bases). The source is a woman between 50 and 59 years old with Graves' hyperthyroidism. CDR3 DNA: TGTGCCAGCAGTCCGGGGGATGAGACCCAGTACTTC. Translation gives CASSPGDETQYF.